The text below deals with one T cell receptor (beta chain). The antigen remains undetermined. The sort gate was single viable CD3+CD4+CD8-CD45RO+ cells for memory CD4+ T cells. Positive selection with CD4 microbeads enriched total CD4+ T cells. Sequencing used immunoSEQ multiplex PCR; TCRdb keeps in-frame clones, though not all of them. The data hold tens of thousands of clones, with 75% to 80% observed a single time. The data were taken from a study of memory CD4+ T cells and cytomegalovirus serostatus. This CDR3 has 15 amino acids. Trimming cost V 2 bases and J 5 bases; bases outside gene matches: 0. Germline CDR1 and CDR2: MNHNY and SVGAGI (reference sequence). Study-level points and caveats: CD4+ memory repertoires contained about two fifths of the 164 reported CMV TCRbeta sequences.

The specimen was memory CD4+ T cells from blood. The chain recombines TRBV6-6 with TRBJ2-1, with TRBD2 identical over 13 bases. This receptor was obtained from an adult in good health and CMV-seropositive. The CDR3, as DNA: TGTGCCAGCAGTTACGGGACTAGCGGGAACAATGAGCAGTTCTTC. As protein: CASSYGTSGNNEQFF.